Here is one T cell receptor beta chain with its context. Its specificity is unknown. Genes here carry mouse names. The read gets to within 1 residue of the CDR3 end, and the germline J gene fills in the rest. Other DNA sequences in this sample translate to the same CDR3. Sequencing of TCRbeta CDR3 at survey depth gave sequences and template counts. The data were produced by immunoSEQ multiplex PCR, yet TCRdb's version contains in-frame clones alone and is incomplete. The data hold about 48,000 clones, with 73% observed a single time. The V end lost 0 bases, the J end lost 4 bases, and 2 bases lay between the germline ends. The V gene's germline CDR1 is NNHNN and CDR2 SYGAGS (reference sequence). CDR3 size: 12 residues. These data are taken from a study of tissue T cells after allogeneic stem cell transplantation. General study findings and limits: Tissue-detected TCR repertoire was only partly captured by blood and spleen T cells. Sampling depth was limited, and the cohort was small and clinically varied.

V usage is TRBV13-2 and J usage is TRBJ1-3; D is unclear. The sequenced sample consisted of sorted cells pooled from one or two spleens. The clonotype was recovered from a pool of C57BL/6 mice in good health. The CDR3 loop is CASGDAGNTLYF. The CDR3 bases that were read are TGTGCCAGCGGTGATGCGGGAAATACGCTCTAT.